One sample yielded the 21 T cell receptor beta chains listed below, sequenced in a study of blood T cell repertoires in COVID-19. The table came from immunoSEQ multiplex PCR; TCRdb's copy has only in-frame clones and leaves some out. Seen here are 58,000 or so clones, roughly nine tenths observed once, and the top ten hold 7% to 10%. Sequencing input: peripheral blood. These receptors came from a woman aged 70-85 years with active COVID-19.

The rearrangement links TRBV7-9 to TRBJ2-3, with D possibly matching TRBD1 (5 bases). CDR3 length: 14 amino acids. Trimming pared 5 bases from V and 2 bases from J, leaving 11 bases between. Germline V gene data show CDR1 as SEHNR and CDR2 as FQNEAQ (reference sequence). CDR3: CASSTRQTTDTQYF. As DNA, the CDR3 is TGTGCCAGCAGCACCCGACAGACCACAGATACGCAGTATTTT.

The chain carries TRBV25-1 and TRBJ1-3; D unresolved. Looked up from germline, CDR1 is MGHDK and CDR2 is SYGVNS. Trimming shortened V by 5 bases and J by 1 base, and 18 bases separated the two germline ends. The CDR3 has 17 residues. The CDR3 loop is CASSPFGGLESGNTIYF. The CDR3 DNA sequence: TGTGCCAGCAGTCCATTTGGAGGGCTAGAGTCTGGAAACACCATATATTTT. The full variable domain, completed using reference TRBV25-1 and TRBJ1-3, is EADIYQTPRYLVIGTGKKITLECSQTMGHDKMYWYQQDPGMELHLIHYSYGVNSTEKGDLSSESTVSRIRTEHFPLTLESARPSHTSQYLCASSPFGGLESGNTIYFGEGSWLTVV.

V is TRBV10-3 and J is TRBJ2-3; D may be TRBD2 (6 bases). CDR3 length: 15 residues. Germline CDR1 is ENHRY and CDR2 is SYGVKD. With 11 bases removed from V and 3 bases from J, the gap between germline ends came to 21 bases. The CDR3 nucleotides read TGTGCCGCGAGAGGGGCTAGCGTGGAAACAGATACGCAGTATTTT. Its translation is CAARGASVETDTQYF.

The CDR3 region has the DNA TGTGCCAGCAGCTTAATGGTGACAGGGGGTCGGGACACTGAAGCTTTCTTT. As protein: CASSLMVTGGRDTEAFF. The chain combines TRBV7-3 with TRBJ1-1, with TRBD1 matching over 9 bases. Germline V gene lookup returns CDR1 SGHTA and CDR2 FQGTGA. V lost 1 base, J lost 3 bases, and 9 bases stayed unmatched. CDR3 size: 17 residues.

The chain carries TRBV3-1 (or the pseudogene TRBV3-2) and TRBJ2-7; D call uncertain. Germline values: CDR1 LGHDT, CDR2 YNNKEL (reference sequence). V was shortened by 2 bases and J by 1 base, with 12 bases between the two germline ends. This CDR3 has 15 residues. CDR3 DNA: TGTGCCAGCAGCCAACGCGAGGCCTTTTCCTACGAGCAGTACTTC. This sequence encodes CASSQREAFSYEQYF.

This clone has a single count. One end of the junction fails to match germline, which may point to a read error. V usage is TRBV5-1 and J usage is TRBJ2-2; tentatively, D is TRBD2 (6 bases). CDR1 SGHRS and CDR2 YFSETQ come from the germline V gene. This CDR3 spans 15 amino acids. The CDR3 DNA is TGCGCCAGCAGCTTGGCCCCCGTAAACGGCGGGAAGCTGTTTTTT. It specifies CASSLAPVNGGKLFF.

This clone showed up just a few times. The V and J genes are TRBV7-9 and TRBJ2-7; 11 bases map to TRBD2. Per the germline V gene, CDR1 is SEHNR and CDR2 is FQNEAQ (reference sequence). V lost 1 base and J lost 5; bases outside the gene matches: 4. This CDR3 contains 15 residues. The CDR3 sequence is CASSLGTGLADEQYF. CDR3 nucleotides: TGTGCCAGCAGCTTAGGGACGGGACTAGCGGACGAGCAGTACTTC. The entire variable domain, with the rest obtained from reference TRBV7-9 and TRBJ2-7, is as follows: DTGVSQNPRHKITKRGQNVTFRCDPISEHNRLYWYRQTLGQGPEFLTYFQNEAQLEKSRLLSDRFSAERPKGSFSTLEIQRTEQGDSAMYLCASSLGTGLADEQYFGPGTRLTVT.

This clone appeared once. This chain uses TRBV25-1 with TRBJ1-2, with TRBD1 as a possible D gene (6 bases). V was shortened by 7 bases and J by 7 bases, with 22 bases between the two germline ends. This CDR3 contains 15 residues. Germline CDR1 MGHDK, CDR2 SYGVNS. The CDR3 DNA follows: TGTGCCAGCAATGGCCTGGGAGGGGGAAGAGGTGGCTACACCTTC. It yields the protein CASNGLGGGRGGYTF.

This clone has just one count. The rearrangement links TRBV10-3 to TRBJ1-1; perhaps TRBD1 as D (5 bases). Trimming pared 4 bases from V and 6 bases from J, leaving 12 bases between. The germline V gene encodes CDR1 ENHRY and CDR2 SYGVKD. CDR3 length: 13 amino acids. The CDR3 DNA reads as TGTGCCATCAGTGTGCAGGGTAGGGCTGAAGCTTTCTTT. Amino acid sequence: CAISVQGRAEAFF.

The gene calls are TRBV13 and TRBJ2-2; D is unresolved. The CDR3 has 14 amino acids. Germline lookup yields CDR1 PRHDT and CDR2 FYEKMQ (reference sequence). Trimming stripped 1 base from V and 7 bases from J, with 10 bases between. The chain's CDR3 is CASSLAPMFGELFF. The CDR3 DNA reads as TGTGCCAGCAGCTTAGCCCCTATGTTCGGGGAGCTGTTTTTT.

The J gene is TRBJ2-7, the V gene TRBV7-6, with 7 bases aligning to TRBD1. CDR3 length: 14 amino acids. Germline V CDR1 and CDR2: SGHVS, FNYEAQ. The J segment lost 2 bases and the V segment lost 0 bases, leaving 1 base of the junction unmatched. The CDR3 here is CASSLAGGPYEQYF. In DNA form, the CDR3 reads TGTGCCAGCAGCTTAGCAGGGGGCCCCTACGAGCAGTACTTC.

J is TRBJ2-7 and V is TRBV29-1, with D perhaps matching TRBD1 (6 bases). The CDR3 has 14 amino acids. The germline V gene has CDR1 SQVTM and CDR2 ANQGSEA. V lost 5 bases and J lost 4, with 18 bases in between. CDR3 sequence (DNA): TGCAGCGTTAGACAATACAGGGTTGAGTACGAGCAGTACTTC. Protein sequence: CSVRQYRVEYEQYF.

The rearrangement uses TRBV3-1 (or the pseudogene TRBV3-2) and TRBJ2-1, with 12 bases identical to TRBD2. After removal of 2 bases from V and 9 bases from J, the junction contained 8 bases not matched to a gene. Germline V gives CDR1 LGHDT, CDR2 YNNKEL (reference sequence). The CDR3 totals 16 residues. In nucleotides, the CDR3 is TGTGCCAGCAGCCAAACCCTAGCGGGAGGGCAGGGTGAGCAGTTCTTC. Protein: CASSQTLAGGQGEQFF.

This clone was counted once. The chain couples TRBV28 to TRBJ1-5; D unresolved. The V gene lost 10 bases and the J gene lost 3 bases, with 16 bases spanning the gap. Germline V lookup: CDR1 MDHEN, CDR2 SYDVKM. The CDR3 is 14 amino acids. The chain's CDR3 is CATSWWRNNQPQHF. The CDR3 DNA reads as TGTGCCACCTCTTGGTGGAGGAACAATCAGCCCCAGCATTTT. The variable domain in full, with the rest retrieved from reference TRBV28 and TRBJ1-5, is DVKVTQSSRYLVKRTGEKVFLECVQDMDHENMFWYRQDPGLGLRLIYFSYDVKMKEKGDIPEGYSVSREKKERFSLILESASTNQTSMYLCATSWWRNNQPQHFGDGTRLSIL.

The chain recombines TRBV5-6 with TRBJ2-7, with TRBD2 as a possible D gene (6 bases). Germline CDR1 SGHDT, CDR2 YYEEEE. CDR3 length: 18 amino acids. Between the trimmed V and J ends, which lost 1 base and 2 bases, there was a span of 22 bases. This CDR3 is CASSLLGERRLVPYEQYF. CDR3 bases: TGTGCCAGCAGCTTGCTAGGGGAACGCCGACTAGTTCCCTACGAGCAGTACTTC.

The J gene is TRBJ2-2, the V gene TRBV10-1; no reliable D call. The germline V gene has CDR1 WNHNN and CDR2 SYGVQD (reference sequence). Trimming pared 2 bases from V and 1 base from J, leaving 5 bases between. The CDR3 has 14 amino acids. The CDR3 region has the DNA TGCGCCAGCAGTGAGCTTCTGAACACCGGGGAGCTGTTTTTT. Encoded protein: CASSELLNTGELFF.

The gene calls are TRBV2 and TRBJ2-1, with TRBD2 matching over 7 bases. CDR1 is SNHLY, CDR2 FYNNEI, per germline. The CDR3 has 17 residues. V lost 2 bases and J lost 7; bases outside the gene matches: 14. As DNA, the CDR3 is TGTGCCAGCAGTGAATATATGGGAGGGCCTCCCGGGAATGAGCAGTTCTTC. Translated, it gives CASSEYMGGPPGNEQFF. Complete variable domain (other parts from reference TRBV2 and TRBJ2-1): EPEVTQTPSHQVTQMGQEVILRCVPISNHLYFYWYRQILGQKVEFLVSFYNNEISEKSEIFDDQFSVERPDGSNFTLKIRSTKLEDSAMYFCASSEYMGGPPGNEQFFGPGTRLTVL.

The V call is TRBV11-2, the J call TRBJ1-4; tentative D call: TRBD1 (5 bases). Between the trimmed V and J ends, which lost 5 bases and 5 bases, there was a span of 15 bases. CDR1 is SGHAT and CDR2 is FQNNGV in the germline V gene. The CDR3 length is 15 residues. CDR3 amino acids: CASSPQTDRNEKLFF. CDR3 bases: TGTGCCAGCAGCCCCCAGACAGATAGAAATGAAAAACTGTTTTTT.

CDR3 sequence reads: CASQTGMNTEAFF. The CDR3 DNA reads as TGTGCCAGTCAGACAGGTATGAACACTGAAGCTTTCTTT. This chain joins TRBV6-5 and TRBJ1-1, with D perhaps matching TRBD1 (6 bases). Deletions cut 9 bases from V and 0 bases from J, with 11 bases between. CDR3 length equals 13 residues. Germline V gene data show CDR1 as MNHEY and CDR2 as SVGAGI.

This CDR3 is CASSLNTGGNSPLHF. In DNA form, the CDR3 reads TGTGCCAGCAGTTTAAATACAGGGGGTAATTCACCCCTCCACTTT. The chain uses TRBV28 and TRBJ1-6, with 8 positions matching TRBD1. From germline, CDR1 is MDHEN and CDR2 SYDVKM. CDR3 length: 15 residues. The V gene end was trimmed by 2 bases and the J gene end by 6 bases; junction bases not matched to a gene: 3. Full variable domain (rest looked up from reference TRBV28 and TRBJ1-6): DVKVTQSSRYLVKRTGEKVFLECVQDMDHENMFWYRQDPGLGLRLIYFSYDVKMKEKGDIPEGYSVSREKKERFSLILESASTNQTSMYLCASSLNTGGNSPLHFGNGTRLTVT.

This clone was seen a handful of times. The CDR3 DNA reads TGCGCCAGCAGCTTGGAACTAGCGGGACGGGGAAATGAGCAGTTCTTC. This translates into CASSLELAGRGNEQFF. V usage is TRBV5-1 and J usage is TRBJ2-1; 10 bases map to TRBD2. The CDR3 sequence is 16 residues long. Unmatched junction bases numbered 7, after V lost 0 bases and J lost 7 bases. CDR1 SGHRS and CDR2 YFSETQ come from the germline V gene.